The rows below give T cell receptor beta chains drawn from one sample of a study of T cell repertoires in cytomegalovirus infection. TCRdb independently ran MiXCR on the reads; one entry per CDR3 protein. The table lists about 230,000 distinct CDR3 sequences, approximately 24% of them singletons, with about 18% in the top ten. Input material: CD8+ T cells from PBMCs. Receptor source: a human donor in good health (CMV status not recorded). Some clones in this sample may be carry-over from other donors' samples. The CDR3 runs from the conserved cysteine through the conserved F or W. The D gene is left open where the match is weak. Clone size is not always given. Where it is, it says once, few, many or a class for expanded clones.

D gene: NA
V gene: TRBV20-1
clone size: NA
J gene: TRBJ1-2
CDR3 protein: CSALGGGSDGYTF
CDR3 DNA: TGCAGTGCTTTGGGGGGCGGAAGCGATGGCTACACCTTC

D gene: TRBD2
V gene: TRBV20-1
clone size: NA
J gene: TRBJ2-3
CDR3 protein: CSAGLLLAGDSETQYF
CDR3 DNA: TGCAGTGCTGGCTTACTACTAGCGGGGGACTCGGAGACGCAGTATTTT

D gene: NA
V gene: TRBV28
clone size: NA
J gene: TRBJ2-7
CDR3 protein: CASSFVRSYEQYF
CDR3 DNA: TGTGCCAGCAGTTTCGTGCGGAGCTACGAGCAGTACTTC

D gene: NA
V gene: TRBV29-1
clone size: NA
J gene: TRBJ2-7
CDR3 protein: CSVRQPYEQYF
CDR3 DNA: TGCAGCGTTCGCCAGCCCTACGAGCAGTACTTC

D gene: TRBD2
V gene: TRBV12-3/TRBV12-4
clone size: NA
J gene: TRBJ2-5
CDR3 protein: CASSNPTSGGETQYF
CDR3 DNA: TGTGCCAGCAGTAATCCGACTAGCGGGGGAGAGACCCAGTACTTC

D gene: NA
V gene: TRBV5-6
clone size: NA
J gene: TRBJ2-1
CDR3 protein: CASSQKSTGYNEQFF
CDR3 DNA: TGTGCCAGCAGCCAAAAATCTACAGGCTACAATGAGCAGTTCTTC

D gene: TRBD2
V gene: TRBV20-1
clone size: NA
J gene: TRBJ2-7
CDR3 protein: CSARVPSGDLRYEQYF
CDR3 DNA: TGCAGTGCTAGAGTGCCTAGCGGGGACCTGCGTTACGAGCAGTACTTC

D gene: TRBD1
V gene: TRBV12-3/TRBV12-4
clone size: many
J gene: TRBJ1-2
CDR3 protein: CASSPRAGGYGYTF
CDR3 DNA: TGTGCCAGCAGCCCAAGGGCAGGGGGGTATGGCTACACCTTC

D gene: NA
V gene: TRBV7-6
clone size: many
J gene: TRBJ1-3
CDR3 protein: CASSSPEFSGNTIYF
CDR3 DNA: TGTGCCAGCAGCTCCCCGGAGTTCTCTGGAAACACCATATATTTT

D gene: TRBD1
V gene: TRBV29-1
clone size: NA
J gene: TRBJ1-2
CDR3 protein: CSVEDTGAAYGYTF
CDR3 DNA: TGCAGCGTTGAAGATACAGGGGCCGCCTATGGCTACACCTTC

D gene: NA
V gene: TRBV11-2
clone size: NA
J gene: TRBJ2-5
CDR3 protein: CASSLRPGETQYF
CDR3 DNA: TGTGCCAGCAGCTTAAGGCCCGGAGAGACCCAGTACTTC

D gene: NA
V gene: TRBV7-9
clone size: few
J gene: TRBJ2-5
CDR3 protein: CASSPPGMWETQYF
CDR3 DNA: TGTGCCAGCAGCCCCCCGGGGATGTGGGAGACCCAGTACTTC